The next 26 T cell receptor beta chains were all read from a single sample in a study of T cell repertoires in cytomegalovirus infection. MiXCR, run by TCRdb on the reads, gives a single entry per CDR3 protein. Of roughly 500,000 distinct CDR3 sequences detected, approximately 15% appear once; the ten largest clones hold 20% to 30%. Source material: CD8+ T cells from PBMCs. These receptors originate from a human donor in good health (CMV status not recorded). Some clones in this sample may be carry-over from other donors' samples.

This clonotype was seen more than once but under ten times. V and J are TRBV27 and TRBJ2-1; 7 positions agree with TRBD1. The CDR3 consists of 15 residues. Germline trimming cut 3 bases from V and 7 bases from J; bases unmatched to any gene: 9. Germline CDR1 and CDR2: MNHEY and SMNVEV (reference sequence). CDR3 DNA sequence: TGTGCCAGCAGTTTGGTGAAGGGGGCTAAAAATGAGCAGTTCTTC. Its protein is CASSLVKGAKNEQFF.

At least ten counts were recorded for this clonotype. The CDR3 spells CASSPPGTGDTEAFF. The CDR3 region has the DNA TGTGCCAGCAGTCCACCGGGGACAGGGGACACTGAAGCTTTCTTT. The chain carries TRBV7-9 and TRBJ1-1, with 10 bases fitting TRBD1. Germline CDR1 is SEHNR and CDR2 is FQNEAQ (reference sequence). CDR3 length equals 15 residues. V was clipped by 6 bases and J by 3 bases; unmatched bases: 7.

This clonotype was seen more than once but under ten times. The V call is TRBV29-1, the J call TRBJ2-7; 7 bases match TRBD1. The germline CDR1 and CDR2 sequences are SQVTM and ANQGSEA. This CDR3 has 15 amino acids. Trimming removed 0 bases from V and 3 bases from J; junction bases left unmatched: 8. The CDR3 DNA is TGCAGCGTTGAAGACCCCTCCCGGACAGGCTACGAGCAGTACTTC. As protein: CSVEDPSRTGYEQYF.

The rearrangement joins TRBV7-2 to TRBJ2-3, with D possibly being TRBD2 (5 bases). Germline loops: CDR1 SGHTA, CDR2 FQGNSA. V lost 5 bases to trimming and J lost 4 bases, with 10 bases between them. The CDR3 length is 13 residues. In DNA, the CDR3 is TGTGCCAGCAGCACACCGGGGTCAGATACGCAGTATTTT. Translating gives CASSTPGSDTQYF.

The table lists this clonotype with many counts. J is TRBJ2-7 and V is TRBV7-9, with D tentatively TRBD2 (7 bases). The V and J ends lost 5 bases and 0 bases respectively, with 32 bases between them. In germline, CDR1 is SEHNR, CDR2 FQNEAQ (reference sequence). CDR3 size: 21 residues. The chain's CDR3 is CASSATAVWTATSLGSYEQYF. The CDR3 DNA is TGTGCCAGCAGCGCTACGGCGGTGTGGACAGCGACTAGCCTCGGCTCCTACGAGCAGTACTTC.

This clonotype occurred many times. The chain carries TRBV7-6 and TRBJ2-2; 12 nucleotides line up with TRBD2. The J segment lost 1 base and the V segment lost 5 bases, leaving 8 bases of the junction unmatched. Germline V gives CDR1 SGHVS, CDR2 FNYEAQ. CDR3 length equals 18 residues. The CDR3 loop is CASSLGLAGSENTGELFF. The CDR3 nucleotides read TGTGCCAGCAGCCTAGGACTAGCGGGGAGCGAGAACACCGGGGAGCTGTTTTTT.

V and J are TRBV27 and TRBJ1-1, with a tentative D call TRBD1 (6 bases). This CDR3 has 15 amino acids. V gave up 5 bases and J gave up 4 bases, with 17 bases separating them. The germline V gene encodes CDR1 MNHEY and CDR2 SMNVEV (reference sequence). Written as DNA, the CDR3 is TGTGCCAGCAGTCCGGCGACAGGACGGGGCACTGAAGCTTTCTTT. It encodes CASSPATGRGTEAFF.

In its sample, this clonotype was seen many times. CDR3 in amino acids: CASSIQGRKDEKLFF. The CDR3 DNA reads TGTGCCAGCAGTATACAGGGACGGAAGGATGAAAAACTGTTTTTT. The chain joins TRBV12-3 or TRBV12-4 to TRBJ1-4, with D perhaps TRBD1 (6 bases). This CDR3 is 15 amino acids long. V gave up 5 bases and J gave up 6 bases, with 16 bases separating them.

This clonotype was observed at least ten times. The chain combines TRBV20-1 with TRBJ2-3; 9 bases map to TRBD2. CDR1 DFQATT and CDR2 SNEGSKA come from the germline V gene (reference sequence). With V trimmed by 8 bases and J by 3 bases, 9 bases remained unmatched. CDR3 size: 14 residues. The CDR3 loop is CSNEQREDTDTQYF. The CDR3 nucleotides are TGCAGTAATGAGCAGCGGGAGGATACAGATACGCAGTATTTT.

This clonotype was detected many times. V and J are TRBV11-1 and TRBJ2-1; TRBD2 aligns across 9 bases. The CDR3 extends over 17 amino acids. Trimming removed 5 bases from V and 4 bases from J; junction bases left unmatched: 12. Germline CDR1 is SGHAT and CDR2 is FQDESV (reference sequence). CDR3 in DNA: TGTGCCAGCAGCCCCCCAGGTGAGACTAGCGGTTACAATGAGCAGTTCTTC. Translation gives CASSPPGETSGYNEQFF.

This clonotype was seen ten or more times. This chain uses TRBV6-1 with TRBJ2-3, with 9 bases that match TRBD1. Germline loops: CDR1 MNHNS, CDR2 SASEGT. CDR3 length equals 15 residues. The J segment lost 2 bases and the V segment lost 7 bases, leaving 7 bases of the junction unmatched. The CDR3 nucleotides are TGTGCCAGCACCACCCGGGACAGGGTCACAGATACGCAGTATTTT. It codes for CASTTRDRVTDTQYF.

V is TRBV9 and J is TRBJ2-5; D gene unclear. Germline lookup yields CDR1 SGDLS and CDR2 YYNGEE. The CDR3 is made up of 13 amino acids. V shed 0 bases and J shed 7 bases, with 10 bases lying between them. CDR3 residues: CASSVEQKGTQYF. The CDR3 DNA follows: TGTGCCAGCAGCGTAGAGCAGAAAGGGACCCAGTACTTC. The full variable domain, its missing parts supplied by reference TRBV9 and TRBJ2-5, is DSGVTQTPKHLITATGQRVTLRCSPRSGDLSVYWYQQSLDQGLQFLIQYYNGEERAKGNILERFSAQQFPDLHSELNLSSLELGDSALYFCASSVEQKGTQYFGPGTRLLVL.

The chain has TRBV5-6 and TRBJ2-7, with D maybe TRBD1 (6 bases). This CDR3 is 12 amino acids long. Germline V lookup: CDR1 SGHDT, CDR2 YYEEEE. V gave up 10 bases and J gave up 0 bases, with 11 bases separating them. CDR3 bases: TGTGCCTCGCAGGGGACCTCCTACGAGCAGTACTTC. Translation: CASQGTSYEQYF.

This clonotype has a count of ten or more. This chain uses TRBV11-2 with TRBJ2-1; 9 bases line up with TRBD2. J gave up 8 bases and V 4 bases, and 15 bases lay outside the gene matches. The germline V gene encodes CDR1 SGHAT and CDR2 FQNNGV. This CDR3 comprises 17 residues. CDR3 residues: CASSSTDPGLAYDEQFF. Here the CDR3 DNA reads TGTGCCAGCAGCTCTACAGACCCGGGACTAGCTTATGATGAGCAGTTCTTC.

This clonotype turned up a few times. This sequence joins TRBV4-1 and TRBJ1-5, with D possibly TRBD1 on 6 matching bases. V shed 4 bases and J shed 3 bases, with 16 bases lying between them. This CDR3 spans 16 amino acids. The germline V gene encodes CDR1 MGHRA and CDR2 YSYEKL. The chain's CDR3 is CASSPLGQKNNQPQHF. CDR3 coding DNA: TGCGCCAGCAGCCCTTTAGGACAGAAAAACAATCAGCCCCAGCATTTT.

The rearrangement links TRBV20-1 to TRBJ2-1; either TRBD1 or TRBD2 may fit D (5 bases each). Trimming pared 6 bases from V and 0 bases from J, leaving 15 bases between. Germline V gene lookup returns CDR1 DFQATT and CDR2 SNEGSKA (reference sequence). The CDR3 has 15 residues. The CDR3 loop is CSADGDESSYNEQFF. The DNA of the CDR3 is TGCAGTGCCGATGGGGACGAGAGCTCCTACAATGAGCAGTTCTTC.

The chain joins TRBV5-1 to TRBJ2-5, with D unresolved. V gave up 4 bases and J gave up 0 bases, with 10 bases separating them. The CDR3 is 14 amino acids. Germline V gene lookup returns CDR1 SGHRS and CDR2 YFSETQ. The CDR3 DNA reads as TGCGCCAGCAGCGCTTCAGCGTACCAAGAGACCCAGTACTTC. This encodes CASSASAYQETQYF.

This clonotype was counted at least ten times. The CDR3 coding sequence is TGTGCCAGCAGTCCTTCGCAGGGGGGTAAGAACTATGGCTACACCTTC. This sequence encodes CASSPSQGGKNYGYTF. The chain combines TRBV12-3 or TRBV12-4 with TRBJ1-2; 7 bases are shared with TRBD1. V was pared by 5 bases and J by 2 bases, with 11 bases of the junction left unmatched. This CDR3 is 16 amino acids long.

A few counts support this clonotype. The V gene is TRBV15, the J gene TRBJ1-5, with D perhaps TRBD1 (5 bases). CDR1 and CDR2 from the germline V gene are LNHNV and YYDKDF (reference sequence). CDR3 length: 13 residues. V dropped 5 bases and J dropped 7 bases, with 12 bases sitting between them. In DNA, the CDR3 is TGTGCCACCAGCCCCAGTCGGGGGCAGCCCCAGCATTTT. Its protein is CATSPSRGQPQHF.

This clonotype has more than one count but fewer than ten. As DNA, the CDR3 is TGTGCCACCAGCTTCGGACAGGGAGTTTACGAGCAGTACTTC. Translation gives CATSFGQGVYEQYF. The rearrangement links TRBV15 to TRBJ2-7; 8 nucleotides line up with TRBD1. V was pared by 5 bases and J by 4 bases, with 7 bases of the junction left unmatched. CDR1 and CDR2 (germline): LNHNV, YYDKDF (reference sequence). The CDR3 consists of 14 residues.

This clonotype has more than one count but fewer than ten. CDR3 in amino acids: CASSLGGWNTEAFF. DNA for the CDR3: TGTGCCAGCAGTTTGGGGGGATGGAACACTGAAGCTTTCTTT. The J gene is TRBJ1-1, the V gene TRBV11-2, with a possible D match to TRBD1 (5 bases). Trimming stripped 6 bases from V and 1 base from J, with 12 bases between. This CDR3 spans 14 amino acids. Looked up from germline, CDR1 is SGHAT and CDR2 is FQNNGV.

This chain uses TRBV20-1 with TRBJ2-5, with 13 bases identical to TRBD2. Trimming cost V 3 bases and J 1 base; bases outside gene matches: 5. This CDR3 region has 16 residues. The germline V gene encodes CDR1 DFQATT and CDR2 SNEGSKA (reference sequence). As DNA, the CDR3 is TGCAGTGCTAGGCCCCGACTAGCGGGGGGCCAAGAGACCCAGTACTTC. Protein sequence: CSARPRLAGGQETQYF.

This clonotype has ten or more counts. The rearrangement joins TRBV7-8 to TRBJ2-2; D gene ambiguous. The V end lost 6 bases, the J end lost 0 bases, and 11 bases lay between the germline ends. This CDR3 spans 15 amino acids. CDR1 is SGHVS and CDR2 is FQNEAQ in the germline V gene. This chain's CDR3 is CASRLRSANTGELFF. The CDR3 bases are TGTGCCAGCAGATTGAGGAGCGCGAACACCGGGGAGCTGTTTTTT.

The sample holds a few counts of this clonotype. V is TRBV6-5 and J is TRBJ1-6; D call uncertain. The CDR3 spans 14 residues. Trimming shortened V by 7 bases and J by 8 bases, and 15 bases separated the two germline ends. Germline V CDR1 and CDR2: MNHEY, SVGAGI. For the CDR3, the DNA is TGTGCCAGCACCTTCAGCGAGGGATATTCACCCCTCCACTTT. The encoded protein is CASTFSEGYSPLHF.

This clonotype was recorded at least ten times. V gene TRBV11-2 combines with J gene TRBJ2-1, with 10 nucleotides matching TRBD2. J was trimmed by 9 bases and V by 0 bases; bases with no gene match: 14. CDR3 length: 18 residues. Germline assignment: CDR1 SGHAT and CDR2 FQNNGV. This CDR3 reads CASSLDPRAGGRLGEQFF. CDR3 nucleotides: TGTGCCAGCAGCTTAGACCCTCGAGCGGGGGGGCGCTTAGGTGAGCAGTTCTTC.

This clonotype was seen many times. The gene calls are TRBV11-2 and TRBJ2-1, with D perhaps TRBD2 (6 bases). V was clipped by 5 bases and J by 0 bases, with 14 bases between them. Germline assignment: CDR1 SGHAT and CDR2 FQNNGV. The CDR3 covers 16 residues. CDR3 in amino acids: CASSLGDWRSYNEQFF. Here the CDR3 DNA reads TGTGCCAGCAGCCTGGGGGACTGGCGCTCCTACAATGAGCAGTTCTTC.